A selection of T cell receptor beta chains follows, all from one sample in a study of shared clonotypes between healthy human individuals. Method: immunoSEQ multiplex PCR; TCRdb's copy keeps in-frame clones and lacks some. This table holds approximately 2,300,000 clones, around 93% found once. The specimen was naive CD4+ T cells from PBMCs. Receptor source: a man aged 18 to 30 in good health. Some clones in this sample may be carry-over from other donors' samples. The CDR3 runs from the conserved cysteine through the conserved F or W. The order of the fields is clone size, J gene, V gene, D gene, CDR3 DNA, CDR3 protein. D genes are given only for firm matches. Not all rows give a size; the values are once, few, many and, for expanded clones, a class.

once,TRBJ2-1,TRBV30,NA,TGTGCCTGGAGACGGGATGGAAGAAACAATGAGCAGTTCTTC,CAWRRDGRNNEQFF
NA,TRBJ2-1,TRBV28,TRBD2,TGTGCCAGCAGTAGAGGGACTAGCGGGAGTAGTGAGCAGTTCTTC,CASSRGTSGSSEQFF
once,TRBJ1-1,TRBV2,NA,TGTGCCAGCAGTCTAATCGAGACGGAGAACACTGAAGCTTTCTTT,CASSLIETENTEAFF
NA,TRBJ1-2,TRBV30,NA,TGTGCCTGGAGTGGTGGTACAGCTGCTTCTAACTATGGCTACACCTTC,CAWSGGTAASNYGYTF
NA,TRBJ1-1,TRBV19,NA,TGTGCCAGTAGTTCCGGGGGCGGAAGGAACACTGAAGCTTTCTTT,CASSSGGGRNTEAFF
NA,TRBJ1-5,TRBV6-4,NA,TGTGCCAGCAGTTCGGGGAATCAGCCCCAGCATTTT,CASSSGNQPQHF
NA,TRBJ1-1,TRBV28,NA,TGTGCCAGCATCTATGGCTATGTAGCTTTCTTT,CASIYGYVAFF
NA,TRBJ1-4,TRBV29-1,NA,TGCAGCGTCGCTACCCGAACGTCCGCAGGACCCTCAACTAATGAAAAACTGTTTTTT,CSVATRTSAGPSTNEKLFF
NA,TRBJ2-7,TRBV6-1,TRBD1,TGTGCCAGCAGTGACACAGGGGTAATCTACGAGCAGTACTTC,CASSDTGVIYEQYF
NA,TRBJ2-1,TRBV7-2,TRBD2,TGTGCCAGCAGCTTATTGAGGGTAGCGGGAGATGGGAATGAGCAGTTCTTC,CASSLLRVAGDGNEQFF
NA,TRBJ2-7,TRBV20-1,NA,TGCAGTGCTAAGGCTGGCTACGAGCAGTACTTC,CSAKAGYEQYF
NA,TRBJ1-2,TRBV18,NA,TGTGCCAGCTCACCACCGACCAGGGCGGAAGGCTACACCTTC,CASSPPTRAEGYTF
NA,TRBJ1-1,TRBV7-3,NA,TGTGCCAGCAGCCCAAACACAAACACTGAAGCTTTCTTT,CASSPNTNTEAFF
NA,TRBJ1-4,TRBV19,TRBD1,TGTGCCAGTAGGGGGACAGGGGTACAGGAAAAACTGTTTTTT,CASRGTGVQEKLFF
NA,TRBJ2-7,TRBV28,NA,TGTGCCACTAAGGGTGGTAGTTCCTACGAGCAGTACTTC,CATKGGSSYEQYF
once,TRBJ2-1,TRBV7-2,NA,TGTGCCAGCAGCTTTGGCGCGAATGAGCAGTTCTTC,CASSFGANEQFF
NA,TRBJ2-1,TRBV19,NA,TGTGCCAGTAGCGTTAGGGGTGGGGAGCAGTTCTTC,CASSVRGGEQFF
NA,TRBJ2-7,TRBV27,NA,TGTGCAACAGCAACCTCCCGGGGATCCGAGCAGTACTTC,CATATSRGSEQYF
NA,TRBJ2-3,TRBV6-5,NA,TGTGCCACGACACCGATGGGACCGGCAGATACGCAGTATTTT,CATTPMGPADTQYF
NA,TRBJ1-1,TRBV7-9,NA,TGTGCCAGCAGCTTAAACGAGCCGAACACTGAAGCTTTCTTT,CASSLNEPNTEAFF
NA,TRBJ1-1,TRBV14,NA,TGTGCCAGCAGCCAAGTTCCACACGAAGCTTTCTTT,CASSQVPHEAFF
few,TRBJ1-1,TRBV19,NA,TGTGCCAGTAGCCACGGAGGAGGACAGCTCCCTATGAACACTGAAGCTTTCTTT,CASSHGGGQLPMNTEAFF
NA,TRBJ2-3,TRBV28,NA,TGTGCCAGCAGTGCAAGTGGAGATACGCAGTATTTT,CASSASGDTQYF
NA,TRBJ1-1,TRBV28,NA,TGTGCCAGCAGTTTTGTCAACACTGAAGCTTTCTTT,CASSFVNTEAFF